These 30 T cell receptor beta chains share one sample of origin, sequenced in a study of neoadjuvant anti-PD-1 for oral cavity cancer. Noted time point: after neoadjuvant nivolumab, at surgical resection. TCRdb's copy holds only in-frame clones and misses some; the assay was immunoSEQ multiplex PCR. This sample carries around 70,000 clones, roughly 85% of them seen once, and the ten largest clones take 3% to 4%. The starting material was PBMCs, obtained after nivolumab (anti-PD-1) treatment. These receptors originate from a person between 40 and 85 years old with oral cavity squamous cell carcinoma.

This clone occurred once. The genes are TRBV19 and TRBJ1-1; D might be TRBD1 (6 bases). Trimming stripped 3 bases from V and 0 bases from J, with 14 bases between. The CDR3 covers 16 residues. Germline CDR1 reads LNHDA; CDR2 reads SQIVND (reference sequence). The CDR3: CASSMGPGEMNTEAFF. CDR3 nucleotide sequence: TGTGCCAGTAGTATGGGGCCAGGGGAAATGAACACTGAAGCTTTCTTT.

The rearrangement uses TRBV12-5 and TRBJ2-1; D not resolved. Trimming pared 3 bases from V and 9 bases from J, leaving 6 bases between. Germline loops: CDR1 LGHNT, CDR2 FRNRAP. This CDR3 contains 11 residues. CDR3 sequence (DNA): TGTGCTAGTGGTTTTTACGGTGAGCAGTTCTTC. This sequence encodes CASGFYGEQFF.

This clone was detected a few times. The V and J genes are TRBV5-8 and TRBJ2-3; tentatively, D is TRBD1 or TRBD2 (6 bases each). Trimming took 4 bases from V and 6 from J, leaving 15 bases between them. The germline V gene encodes CDR1 SGHTS and CDR2 YDEGEE. The CDR3 length is 14 residues. The CDR3 here is CASSQGLGGDTQYF. In DNA, the CDR3 is TGTGCCAGCAGCCAGGGATTAGGGGGGGATACGCAGTATTTT. The full variable domain, completed using reference TRBV5-8 and TRBJ2-3, is EAGVTQSPTHLIKTRGQQATLRCSPISGHTSVYWYQQALGLGLQFLLWYDEGEERNRGNFPPRFSGRQFPNYSSELNVNALELEDSALYLCASSQGLGGDTQYFGPGTRLTVL.

The rearrangement links TRBV6-4 to TRBJ2-2; D is perhaps TRBD1 or TRBD2 (5 bases each). Germline V gene lookup returns CDR1 MRHNA and CDR2 SNTAGT. The CDR3 consists of 15 residues. The V and J ends lost 7 bases and 6 bases respectively, with 18 bases between them. The CDR3 is CASIRDPGGPGELFF. The CDR3 DNA reads as TGTGCCAGCATCCGGGACCCGGGTGGCCCCGGGGAGCTGTTTTTT.

This chain joins TRBV28 and TRBJ1-5; D possibly corresponds to TRBD1 (5 bases). With 4 bases removed from V and 5 bases from J, the gap between germline ends came to 6 bases. The CDR3 sequence is 12 residues long. Germline V gives CDR1 MDHEN, CDR2 SYDVKM. The CDR3 nucleotides read TGTGCCAGCAGTTGGGGGGATCAGCCCCAGCATTTT. Translating gives CASSWGDQPQHF. The full variable domain, with the rest looked up from reference TRBV28 and TRBJ1-5, is DVKVTQSSRYLVKRTGEKVFLECVQDMDHENMFWYRQDPGLGLRLIYFSYDVKMKEKGDIPEGYSVSREKKERFSLILESASTNQTSMYLCASSWGDQPQHFGDGTRLSIL.

The CDR3 DNA sequence: TGTGCCAGCAGCAACCCGACAGGGGCCTCTGGGGCCAACGTCCTGACTTTC. Translating gives CASSNPTGASGANVLTF. This chain joins TRBV7-3 and TRBJ2-6; TRBD1 matches at 8 bases. V lost 5 bases to trimming and J lost 0 bases; unmatched junction nucleotides: 6. The CDR3 contains 17 residues. CDR1 is SGHTA, CDR2 FQGTGA, per germline.

This clone was counted between two and nine times. J is TRBJ2-7 and V is TRBV11-2, with D unclear. This CDR3 region has 16 residues. Germline V gives CDR1 SGHAT, CDR2 FQNNGV. Trimming removed 4 bases from V and 4 bases from J, with 20 bases in between. DNA of the CDR3: TGTGCCAGCAGCTCAATCCACGGCCAGGCCGGGTACGAGCAGTACTTC. It specifies CASSSIHGQAGYEQYF.

CDR3 nucleotides: TGTGCCAGCAGCCGGGACAGTTTTGGAAACACCATATATTTT. Translating it yields CASSRDSFGNTIYF. This chain uses TRBV7-9 with TRBJ1-3; 7 bases align to TRBD1. Trimming removed 5 bases from V and 3 bases from J; junction bases left unmatched: 4. CDR3 size: 14 residues. The germline CDR1 and CDR2 sequences are SEHNR and FQNEAQ (reference sequence).

The chain joins TRBV27 to TRBJ2-7; tentatively, D is TRBD1 (6 bases). CDR1 MNHEY and CDR2 SMNVEV come from the germline V gene (reference sequence). The CDR3 loop spans 13 amino acids. Trimming stripped 2 bases from V and 4 bases from J, with 9 bases between. The CDR3 loop reads CASSLRQDYEQYF. DNA for the CDR3: TGTGCCAGCAGTTTAAGACAGGATTACGAGCAGTACTTC.

The J gene is TRBJ2-7, the V gene TRBV6-1, with a tentative D call TRBD2 (6 bases). Germline V gives CDR1 MNHNS, CDR2 SASEGT. Trimming left V 5 bases short and J 5 bases short, with 16 bases between. The CDR3 is 14 residues long. CDR3 nucleotides: TGTGCCAGCAGTAGGGTCCGGGAGTCCAACGAGCAGTACTTC. This codes for CASSRVRESNEQYF.

The J gene is TRBJ2-5, the V gene TRBV7-2; D call uncertain. The germline CDR1 and CDR2 sequences are SGHTA and FQGNSA. The CDR3 covers 14 residues. V was cut by 5 bases and J by 3 bases, with 13 bases left in between. The CDR3 DNA follows: TGTGCCAGCAGCCCCCCGACTGCGAAAGAGACCCAGTACTTC. Its translation is CASSPPTAKETQYF.

The chain combines TRBV10-2 with TRBJ2-7; D tentatively reads TRBD1 or TRBD2 (5 bases each). Germline values: CDR1 WSHSY, CDR2 SAAADI. V was cut by 2 bases and J by 0 bases, with 14 bases left in between. The CDR3 extends over 16 amino acids. CDR3 in amino acids: CASSEGGAGNSYEQYF. The CDR3 DNA follows: TGCGCCAGCAGTGAGGGAGGAGCAGGGAACTCCTACGAGCAGTACTTC.

Only one count was recorded for this clone. The chain carries TRBV25-1 and TRBJ2-5; 9 bases line up with TRBD1. Germline CDR1 and CDR2: MGHDK and SYGVNS. The CDR3 covers 14 residues. V dropped 4 bases and J dropped 4; count of bases not matched to a gene: 4. CDR3 DNA sequence: TGTGCCAGCAGTGCCACAGGGGGCGGAGAGACCCAGTACTTC. It translates to CASSATGGGETQYF.

The J gene is TRBJ1-1, the V gene TRBV2; 9 bases are a match to TRBD1. This CDR3 spans 14 amino acids. Germline V gene data show CDR1 as SNHLY and CDR2 as FYNNEI. V shed 4 bases and J 9 bases; nucleotides not matched to a gene: 9. CDR3 protein: CASSGEGTGSKAFF. Written as DNA, the CDR3 is TGTGCCAGCAGTGGCGAAGGGACAGGGTCGAAAGCTTTCTTT.

The chain links TRBV28 to TRBJ1-1; 10 nucleotides line up with TRBD1. The V gene's germline CDR1 is MDHEN and CDR2 SYDVKM. V gave up 7 bases and J gave up 4 bases; unmatched junction bases: 12. CDR3 length: 16 residues. CDR3 nucleotides: TGTGCCAGCACTCCTCTTGGGACAGGGGAAGGCACTGAAGCTTTCTTT. Translated: CASTPLGTGEGTEAFF.

This rearrangement joins TRBV20-1 to TRBJ1-2; TRBD1 might be the D (5 bases). The V gene's germline CDR1 is DFQATT and CDR2 SNEGSKA (reference sequence). The CDR3 spans 11 residues. The ends were cut back, 6 bases at V and 4 bases at J, with 9 bases in the middle. The CDR3 DNA follows: TGCAGTGCCTGGGGGACCTATGGCTACACCTTC. This codes for CSAWGTYGYTF.

V gene TRBV6-5 combines with J gene TRBJ2-7; 12 nucleotides align to TRBD1. Germline V CDR1 and CDR2: MNHEY, SVGAGI. The ends lost 4 bases at V and 7 bases at J; junction bases unmatched: 8. This CDR3 spans 15 amino acids. The DNA for the CDR3 is TGTGCCAGCAGTTCCCCGGGACAGGGGGCGCGGGAGCAGTACTTC. Protein: CASSSPGQGAREQYF.

The V and J genes are TRBV10-3 and TRBJ1-3; a possible D gene is TRBD1 (5 bases). V dropped 10 bases and J dropped 3 bases, with 22 bases sitting between them. CDR3 length: 16 residues. CDR1 is ENHRY and CDR2 is SYGVKD in the germline V gene. For the CDR3, the DNA is TGTGCCACCAGCTTAGGGGATTTGGTAGATGGAAACACCATATATTTT. The encoded protein is CATSLGDLVDGNTIYF.

The chain joins TRBV21-1 to TRBJ2-1; TRBD1 reflects the table's D call only, with no check against the DNA. TRBV21-1 has pseudogene status. CDR3 length: 17 amino acids. The CDR3 DNA reads as TGTGCCAGCAGCAAACAGGTATTAGGGACAGGGGGTAATGAGCAGTTCTTC. Residues: CASSKQVLGTGGNEQFF.

The gene calls are TRBV2 and TRBJ2-1; D ambiguous. Trimming cost V 1 base and J 14 bases, with 18 bases left between them. The CDR3 length is 14 residues. Per the germline V gene, CDR1 is SNHLY and CDR2 is FYNNEI. CDR3 sequence reads: CASSEDGARTTEFF. CDR3 nucleotide sequence: TGTGCCAGCAGTGAAGATGGCGCCCGGACGACGGAGTTCTTC.

CDR3 sequence: CASSQDRVKQFF. CDR3 coding DNA: TGTGCCAGCAGCCAAGATCGCGTAAAGCAGTTCTTC. The chain is built from TRBV14 and TRBJ2-1; D is unresolved. CDR1 and CDR2 (germline): SGHDN, FVKESK. Trimming removed 0 bases at V and 11 bases at J, with 8 bases between. The CDR3 contains 12 residues.

The V gene is TRBV5-8, the J gene TRBJ1-4; maybe TRBD1 (5 bases). The V gene's germline CDR1 is SGHTS and CDR2 YDEGEE. V dropped 0 bases and J dropped 0 bases, with 9 bases sitting between them. This CDR3 spans 16 amino acids. In DNA, the CDR3 is TGTGCCAGCAGCTTGGGACAGCACACAACTAATGAAAAACTGTTTTTT. The encoded protein is CASSLGQHTTNEKLFF. Using reference TRBV5-8 and TRBJ1-4 for the parts outside the CDR3, the full variable domain is EAGVTQSPTHLIKTRGQQATLRCSPISGHTSVYWYQQALGLGLQFLLWYDEGEERNRGNFPPRFSGRQFPNYSSELNVNALELEDSALYLCASSLGQHTTNEKLFFGSGTQLSVL.

The chain has TRBV11-2 and TRBJ2-7, with D perhaps matching TRBD1 (6 bases). Trimming cost V 1 base and J 4 bases, with 8 bases left between them. This CDR3 spans 13 amino acids. Germline V gene sequence: CDR1 SGHAT, CDR2 FQNNGV. CDR3 residues: CASSLGQVYEQYF. In nucleotides, the CDR3 is TGTGCCAGCAGCTTAGGACAGGTTTACGAGCAGTACTTC. Drawing the rest from reference TRBV11-2 and TRBJ2-7, the complete variable domain is EAGVAQSPRYKIIEKRQSVAFWCNPISGHATLYWYQQILGQGPKLLIQFQNNGVVDDSQLPKDRFSAERLKGVDSTLKIQPAKLEDSAVYLCASSLGQVYEQYFGPGTRLTVT.

V gene TRBV2 combines with J gene TRBJ2-7; no clear D gene. CDR3 length: 15 amino acids. The germline V and J ends were trimmed by 3 bases and 2 bases, with 14 bases remaining between them. CDR1 and CDR2 from the germline V gene are SNHLY and FYNNEI. The DNA for the CDR3 is TGTGCCAGCAGTGACCTCGGTAGTTTTCCCTACGAGCAGTACTTC. It encodes CASSDLGSFPYEQYF.

V gene TRBV25-1 combines with J gene TRBJ2-3; D might be TRBD2 (6 bases). This CDR3 comprises 14 residues. Germline V gene sequence: CDR1 MGHDK, CDR2 SYGVNS. V shed 5 bases and J shed 0 bases, with 9 bases lying between them. CDR3: CASSFSGSTDTQYF. Written as DNA, the CDR3 is TGTGCCAGCAGTTTCAGCGGGAGCACAGATACGCAGTATTTT.

This clone was seen only a few times. The genes are TRBV11-3 and TRBJ2-5; 8 bases match TRBD1. J was trimmed by 7 bases and V by 5 bases; bases with no gene match: 12. Germline CDR1 reads SGHNT; CDR2 reads YENEEA. The CDR3 has 15 residues. This chain's CDR3 is CASSATHGQGGTQYF. In DNA form, the CDR3 reads TGTGCCAGCAGCGCGACCCACGGACAGGGAGGGACCCAGTACTTC.

The chain uses TRBV2 and TRBJ2-2; D not certain. V was trimmed by 4 bases and J by 4 bases, leaving 7 bases between them. The CDR3 length is 13 residues. Germline V gene sequence: CDR1 SNHLY, CDR2 FYNNEI. The CDR3 DNA reads TGTGCCAGCAGTGTTTTAGCCACCGGGGAGCTGTTTTTT. It specifies CASSVLATGELFF.

This sequence joins TRBV19 and TRBJ1-2; D ambiguous. The germline gives CDR1 LNHDA, CDR2 SQIVND (reference sequence). The CDR3 totals 11 residues. Trimming cost V 6 bases and J 1 base, with 3 bases left between them. Here the CDR3 reads CASRNNYGYTF. The CDR3 coding sequence is TGTGCCAGTAGGAATAACTATGGCTACACCTTC.

The chain carries TRBV11-3 and TRBJ2-1; 9 bases map to TRBD2. The CDR3 contains 15 residues. In germline, CDR1 is SGHNT, CDR2 YENEEA. Trimming cost V 5 bases and J 3 bases; bases outside gene matches: 5. CDR3 nucleotide sequence: TGTGCCAGCAGCGGAGGTAGCGGGAGCTACAATGAGCAGTTCTTC. This codes for CASSGGSGSYNEQFF.

V is TRBV15 and J is TRBJ1-2, with 8 positions matching TRBD1. The CDR3 length is 14 residues. Germline CDR1 reads LNHNV; CDR2 reads YYDKDF (reference sequence). The V and J ends lost 8 bases and 6 bases, in that order; junction bases with no gene match: 11. Here the CDR3 reads CATRTGTGRDGYTF. DNA of the CDR3: TGTGCCACCCGAACCGGGACAGGCAGGGATGGCTACACCTTC.